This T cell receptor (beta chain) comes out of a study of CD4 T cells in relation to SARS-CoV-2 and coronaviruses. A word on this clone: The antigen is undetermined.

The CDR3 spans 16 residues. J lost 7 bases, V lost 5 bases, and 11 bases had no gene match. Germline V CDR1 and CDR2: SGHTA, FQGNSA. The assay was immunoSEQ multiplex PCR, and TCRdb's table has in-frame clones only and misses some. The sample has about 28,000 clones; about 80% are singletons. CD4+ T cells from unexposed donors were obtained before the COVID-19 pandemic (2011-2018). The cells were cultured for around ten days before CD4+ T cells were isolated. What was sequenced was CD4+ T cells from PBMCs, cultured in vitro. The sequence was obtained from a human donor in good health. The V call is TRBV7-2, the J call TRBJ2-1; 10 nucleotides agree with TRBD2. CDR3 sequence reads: CASSPRTSGGRNEQFF. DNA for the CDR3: TGTGCCAGCAGCCCAAGGACTAGCGGAGGAAGGAATGAGCAGTTCTTC.